This entry features one T cell receptor (beta chain) sequence. This sample was included in a study of shared clonotypes between healthy human individuals. The CDR3 spans 15 residues. J lost 0 bases, V lost 1 base, and 2 bases had no gene match. CDR1 is SEHNR, CDR2 FQNEAQ, per germline (reference sequence). The naive CD8 subset, CD45RO-negative cells positively selected for CCR7, excluded terminally differentiated effector memory CD45RA+ cells. Libraries were prepared by immunoSEQ multiplex PCR; TCRdb keeps only in-frame clonotypes and omits some of them. Of about 1.9 million clones listed, roughly 95% are singletons.

This clonotype originated in a man aged 18 to 35 in good health. Some clones in this sample may be carry-over from other donors' samples. Sequenced material: naive CD8+ T cells from PBMCs. The chain employs TRBV7-9 and TRBJ2-7; 8 bases are a match to TRBD1. The CDR3 DNA reads as TGTGCCAGCAGCTTAGTAACAGGGGGCTCCTACGAGCAGTACTTC. This gives the protein CASSLVTGGSYEQYF.